These 32 T cell receptor beta chains were all obtained from the same sample, sequenced in a study of shared clonotypes between healthy human individuals. Measured with immunoSEQ multiplex PCR; TCRdb has only the in-frame clones, and not every one. The sample has approximately 440,000 clones, roughly three quarters seen once. Material for sequencing was PBMCs. Every receptor here comes from a woman in her 40s in good health. Some clones in this sample may be carry-over from other donors' samples.

The chain recombines TRBV6-1 with TRBJ1-4, with TRBD1 as a possible D gene (5 bases). The germline gives CDR1 MNHNS, CDR2 SASEGT. Between the trimmed V and J ends, which lost 2 bases and 7 bases, there was a span of 14 bases. CDR3 length: 15 amino acids. The CDR3 DNA reads TGTGCCAGCAGTGAAACGGGGCCATTGGGTGAAAAACTGTTTTTT. This gives the protein CASSETGPLGEKLFF.

The rearrangement links TRBV29-1 to TRBJ2-4, with D maybe TRBD1 (5 bases). This CDR3 comprises 16 residues. Trimming cost V 1 base and J 0 bases, with 13 bases left between them. Germline CDR1 and CDR2: SQVTM and ANQGSEA. The CDR3 is CSVEVMTALAKNIQYF. The CDR3 nucleotides are TGCAGCGTTGAAGTGATGACAGCGCTAGCCAAAAACATTCAGTACTTC.

The table lists this clone with many counts. Within the sample, other DNA sequences also encode this same CDR3. This sequence joins TRBV2 and TRBJ2-7, with unresolved D. V was trimmed by 5 bases and J by 2 bases, leaving 10 bases between them. The germline V gene encodes CDR1 SNHLY and CDR2 FYNNEI. This CDR3 comprises 13 residues. The CDR3 sequence: CASSSPVPYEQYF. CDR3 nucleotide sequence: TGTGCCAGCAGTTCACCCGTCCCCTACGAGCAGTACTTC.

The CDR3 protein is CASHFGGGNTEAFF. CDR3 nucleotides: TGTGCCAGCCATTTTGGGGGAGGAAACACTGAAGCTTTCTTT. This sequence joins TRBV5-4 and TRBJ1-1; a possible D gene is TRBD1 (5 bases). Germline assignment: CDR1 SGHNT and CDR2 YYREEE (reference sequence). V was shortened by 7 bases and J by 2 bases, with 15 bases between the two germline ends. CDR3 length: 14 amino acids.

V and J are TRBV4-1 and TRBJ1-6, with TRBD1 matching 8 bases. This CDR3 has 18 amino acids. The germline CDR1 and CDR2 sequences are MGHRA and YSYEKL. J was trimmed by 0 bases and V by 1 base; bases with no gene match: 5. CDR3 in DNA: TGCGCCAGCAGCCAAGCTTGGACAGGGAGCTCCTATAATTCACCCCTCCACTTT. Amino acids: CASSQAWTGSSYNSPLHF.

This rearrangement joins TRBV11-2 to TRBJ2-5; D possibly uses TRBD1 or TRBD2 (5 bases each). The V end lost 1 base, the J end lost 3 bases, and 9 bases lay between the germline ends. This CDR3 spans 14 amino acids. Germline V gives CDR1 SGHAT, CDR2 FQNNGV. The CDR3 DNA is TGTGCCAGCAGCTTAGTTGGGGGTAAAGAGACCCAGTACTTC. Residues: CASSLVGGKETQYF.

The chain couples TRBV11-1 to TRBJ2-5, with a possible D match to TRBD1 (5 bases). This CDR3 contains 13 residues. The V gene lost 8 bases and the J gene lost 2 bases, with 12 bases spanning the gap. The germline V gene has CDR1 SGHAT and CDR2 FQDESV (reference sequence). The chain's CDR3 is CASASGNQETQYF. In DNA form, the CDR3 reads TGTGCCAGCGCGTCAGGGAATCAAGAGACCCAGTACTTC.

This chain links TRBV9 with TRBJ2-7; 8 nucleotides match TRBD2. The length of the CDR3 is 14 residues. Trimming took 3 bases from V and 0 from J; bases not matched to a gene: 2. Germline V gene data show CDR1 as SGDLS and CDR2 as YYNGEE. The CDR3 DNA follows: TGTGCCAGCAGCGCGGGACTAGTCTCCTACGAGCAGTACTTC. Translated: CASSAGLVSYEQYF.

This clone appeared many times. This chain connects TRBV5-1 to TRBJ2-1, with 10 bases matching TRBD2. V gave up 3 bases and J gave up 12 bases; unmatched junction bases: 12. The CDR3 extends over 15 amino acids. Per germline, CDR1 SGHRS and CDR2 YFSETQ. The CDR3 nucleotides read TGCGCCAGCAGCTCTGTGGGTAGCGGGAGGAGCGGGCAGTTCTTC. This encodes CASSSVGSGRSGQFF.

The chain employs TRBV5-1 and TRBJ2-3; TRBD1 might be the D (6 bases). Germline V gene data show CDR1 as SGHRS and CDR2 as YFSETQ. CDR3 size: 17 residues. V was cut by 3 bases and J by 0 bases, with 17 bases left in between. The CDR3 protein is CASSSDGDNPSTDTQYF. CDR3 nucleotide sequence: TGCGCCAGCAGCTCGGATGGGGACAATCCTAGCACAGATACGCAGTATTTT.

The chain's CDR3 is CASSLRTGAGYEQYF. The CDR3 DNA reads TGTGCCAGCAGCCTTCGGACAGGGGCCGGCTACGAGCAGTACTTC. The chain is built from TRBV27 and TRBJ2-7, with 9 bases that match TRBD1. CDR3 length: 15 amino acids. The germline V gene encodes CDR1 MNHEY and CDR2 SMNVEV (reference sequence). V was pared by 6 bases and J by 3 bases, with 9 bases of the junction left unmatched.

Points on this clone: A single base separates this from a much larger clone, so it may be a read error. At the DNA level, this CDR3 is encoded by other sequences in the same sample as well. As DNA, the CDR3 is TGCGCCAGCAGCTTAAAAGGGGGGACAGGGATGTGGACTGAAGCTTTCTTT. Translated: CASSLKGGTGMWTEAFF. The J gene is TRBJ1-1, the V gene TRBV13; 9 positions agree with TRBD1. Germline CDR1 is PRHDT and CDR2 is FYEKMQ (reference sequence). This CDR3 comprises 17 residues.

As DNA, the CDR3 is TGTGCCAGCAGTTACACGGGGAATTTTAATGACAATGAGCAGTTCTTC. Protein sequence: CASSYTGNFNDNEQFF. The gene calls are TRBV6-6 and TRBJ2-1; TRBD2 is a possible D gene (5 bases). V lost 2 bases to trimming and J lost 5 bases, with 16 bases between them. This CDR3 contains 16 residues. Per the germline V gene, CDR1 is MNHNY and CDR2 is SVGAGI (reference sequence).

In this sample, this clone turned up a few times. J is TRBJ1-2 and V is TRBV10-3; 7 positions agree with TRBD1. The germline V gene has CDR1 ENHRY and CDR2 SYGVKD. This CDR3 spans 12 amino acids. Losses at the gene ends were 3 bases for V and 6 bases for J; bases not matched to a gene: 1. This CDR3 is CAISEGQDGYTF. The DNA for the CDR3 is TGTGCCATCAGTGAAGGACAGGATGGCTACACCTTC.

This clone was counted once. The chain recombines TRBV19 with TRBJ2-1; 9 bases are shared with TRBD2. V dropped 4 bases and J dropped 0; count of bases not matched to a gene: 7. CDR1 is LNHDA, CDR2 SQIVND, per germline (reference sequence). The CDR3 consists of 17 residues. The CDR3 here is CASSRSSGASSYNEQFF. The CDR3 nucleotides read TGTGCCAGTAGTAGATCTAGCGGGGCCAGCTCCTACAATGAGCAGTTCTTC.

Only one count was recorded for this clone. A far larger clone differs by one base, so this is likely a read error. Different DNA sequences within this sample yield the same CDR3. The J gene is TRBJ2-3, the V gene TRBV30; D gene ambiguous. The CDR3 extends over 12 amino acids. Germline CDR1 reads GTSNPN; CDR2 reads SVGIG (reference sequence). This CDR3 is CAWSDSTDTQYF. The DNA of the CDR3 is TGTGCCTGGAGCGACTCCACAGATACGCAGTATTTC.

The sample holds one count of this clone. The V and J genes are TRBV15 and TRBJ2-2, with D possibly being TRBD2 (5 bases). The CDR3 consists of 14 residues. Germline V lookup: CDR1 LNHNV, CDR2 YYDKDF (reference sequence). The V and J ends lost 4 bases and 7 bases respectively, with 13 bases between them. Written as DNA, the CDR3 is TGTGCCACCAGCATATCTTGGGCGGGCGGGGAGCTGTTTTTT. Its translation is CATSISWAGGELFF.

The chain uses TRBV28 and TRBJ1-2, with D possibly TRBD1 on 6 matching bases. The germline V gene has CDR1 MDHEN and CDR2 SYDVKM. The CDR3 is made up of 15 amino acids. Trimming took 7 bases from V and 0 from J, leaving 15 bases between them. The CDR3 region has the DNA TGTGCCAGCACCCAAACAGGGATCTCTAACTATGGCTACACCTTC. Its translation: CASTQTGISNYGYTF.

This clone appeared a few times. The rearrangement joins TRBV6-1 to TRBJ1-5; D ambiguous. The CDR3 loop spans 13 amino acids. The V gene's germline CDR1 is MNHNS and CDR2 SASEGT. V lost 8 bases and J 0 bases, leaving 8 bases between the germline ends. In DNA, the CDR3 is TGTGCCAGCTCTAGCCATAGCAATCAGCCCCAGCATTTT. This codes for CASSSHSNQPQHF.

Only one count was recorded for this clone. The chain couples TRBV29-1 to TRBJ2-7, with D uncertain. The CDR3 spans 14 residues. V dropped 0 bases and J dropped 3 bases, with 12 bases sitting between them. From germline, CDR1 is SQVTM and CDR2 ANQGSEA. This CDR3 reads CSVEDPETDYEQYF. CDR3 DNA sequence: TGCAGCGTTGAAGATCCGGAGACCGACTACGAGCAGTACTTC.

The chain carries TRBV7-9 and TRBJ2-1; 12 bases are a match to TRBD2. CDR3 length equals 18 residues. Germline V gene sequence: CDR1 SEHNR, CDR2 FQNEAQ (reference sequence). The V and J ends lost 4 bases and 2 bases, in that order; junction bases with no gene match: 9. The CDR3 is CASSSILGLAGTYNEQFF. The CDR3 DNA reads TGTGCCAGCAGCTCCATTCTTGGACTAGCGGGAACCTACAATGAGCAGTTCTTC.

The genes are TRBV5-5 and TRBJ1-2; 7 nucleotides agree with TRBD1. J was trimmed by 8 bases and V by 1 base; bases with no gene match: 2. Germline CDR1 SGHKS, CDR2 YYEKEE (reference sequence). This CDR3 region has 12 residues. The CDR3 is CASSLSGGGYTF. CDR3 nucleotide sequence: TGTGCCAGCAGCTTGTCAGGGGGAGGCTACACCTTC.

The V gene is TRBV6-6, the J gene TRBJ1-5; 8 bases are a match to TRBD1. Germline-derived CDR1 and CDR2 are MNHNY and SVGAGI (reference sequence). The CDR3 totals 15 residues. V shed 6 bases, J shed 2 bases, and the junction held 6 bases outside the gene matches. CDR3 DNA sequence: TGTGCCAGCAGGACAGGGGCGATGGGCAATCAGCCCCAGCATTTT. Encoded protein: CASRTGAMGNQPQHF.

About this clone: A far more abundant clone sits one base away, making this likely a read error. The V call is TRBV9, the J call TRBJ2-7; TRBD2 agrees at 9 bases. CDR3 size: 15 residues. The germline CDR1 and CDR2 sequences are SGDLS and YYNGEE. CDR3 nucleotides: TGTGCCAGCAGCCGGACTAGCGAGCGGTCCTGCGAGCAGTACTTC. As protein: CASSRTSERSCEQYF.

This rearrangement joins TRBV30 to TRBJ2-7; TRBD2 is a possible D gene (5 bases). V was clipped by 2 bases and J by 2 bases, with 13 bases between them. Germline V gives CDR1 GTSNPN, CDR2 SVGIG (reference sequence). The CDR3 covers 14 residues. CDR3 bases: TGTGCCTGGAGTTCCGGGATCAGGACCTACGAGCAGTACTTC. Translated: CAWSSGIRTYEQYF. Using reference TRBV30 and TRBJ2-7 for the parts outside the CDR3, the full variable domain is SQTIHQWPATLVQPVGSPLSLECTVEGTSNPNLYWYRQAAGRGLQLLFYSVGIGQISSEVPQNLSASRPQDRQFILSSKKLLLSDSGFYLCAWSSGIRTYEQYFGPGTRLTVT.

The rearrangement links TRBV5-1 to TRBJ1-3, with D possibly being TRBD1 (5 bases). CDR1 and CDR2 (germline): SGHRS, YFSETQ. The CDR3 extends over 12 amino acids. V gave up 5 bases and J gave up 8 bases, with 11 bases separating them. CDR3 sequence reads: CASSPKGDTIYF. The DNA of the CDR3 is TGCGCCAGCAGTCCTAAAGGGGACACCATATATTTT.

This clone was seen a handful of times. The V call is TRBV18, the J call TRBJ2-7, with D unclear. The length of the CDR3 is 13 residues. CDR1 is KGHSH and CDR2 is LQKENI in the germline V gene. The ends were cut back, 3 bases at V and 3 bases at J, with 9 bases in the middle. CDR3 nucleotide sequence: TGTGCCAGCTCACCCTCTAGGGACTACGAGCAGTACTTC. Amino acids: CASSPSRDYEQYF. Together with reference TRBV18 and TRBJ2-7, the CDR3 gives the full variable domain: NAGVMQNPRHLVRRRGQEARLRCSPMKGHSHVYWYRQLPEEGLKFMVYLQKENIIDESGMPKERFSAEFPKEGPSILRIQQVVRGDSAAYFCASSPSRDYEQYFGPGTRLTVT.

Details on this clone: Being one base from a much bigger clone, this may be a read error. This chain joins TRBV6-5 and TRBJ1-1, with D uncertain. Germline V gene lookup returns CDR1 MNHEY and CDR2 SVGAGI. The V end lost 4 bases, the J end lost 0 bases, and 6 bases lay between the germline ends. The CDR3 sequence is 13 residues long. CDR3 loop: CASSSNMNTEAFF. The DNA of the CDR3 is TGTGCCAGCAGTTCCAATATGAACACTGAAGCTTTCTTT.

As regards this clone: Just one base apart from a much larger clone, this may be a read error. At the DNA level, this CDR3 is encoded by other sequences in the same sample as well. The gene calls are TRBV29-1 and TRBJ1-1, with 10 nucleotides matching TRBD1. Germline loops: CDR1 SQVTM, CDR2 ANQGSEA. This CDR3 region has 14 residues. CDR3 region: CSVQSRQGATEAFF. DNA of the CDR3: TGCAGCGTGCAAAGCCGACAGGGGGCCACTGAGGCTTTCTTT.

This clone was seen repeatedly, ten times or more. The genes are TRBV6-4 and TRBJ2-2; 7 positions match TRBD2. V lost 0 bases to trimming and J lost 5 bases; unmatched junction nucleotides: 3. The CDR3 totals 15 residues. Germline V CDR1 and CDR2: MRHNA, SNTAGT. CDR3 region: CASSDSWGGTGELFF. The CDR3 nucleotides are TGTGCCAGCAGTGACTCTTGGGGAGGGACCGGGGAGCTGTTTTTT.

This clone was seen only once. With only one base between it and a far larger clone, this is likely a read error. The chain recombines TRBV30 with TRBJ2-5; D unresolved. CDR1 and CDR2 from the germline V gene are GTSNPN and SVGIG (reference sequence). This CDR3 comprises 11 residues. V shed 4 bases and J shed 11 bases, with 14 bases lying between them. The DNA of the CDR3 is TGTGCCTGGACGGCCGGTTACAAGCAGTACTTC. Its translation: CAWTAGYKQYF. The full variable domain, rest sourced from reference TRBV30 and TRBJ2-5, is SQTIHQWPATLVQPVGSPLSLECTVEGTSNPNLYWYRQAAGRGLQLLFYSVGIGQISSEVPQNLSASRPQDRQFILSSKKLLLSDSGFYLCAWTAGYKQYFGPGTRLLVL.

The chain is built from TRBV11-2 and TRBJ2-7, with D hard to call. Germline V lookup: CDR1 SGHAT, CDR2 FQNNGV. The CDR3 loop spans 13 amino acids. V gave up 1 base and J gave up 5 bases, with 9 bases separating them. Here the CDR3 reads CASSLVARNEQYF. CDR3 DNA: TGTGCCAGCAGCTTAGTTGCCAGAAACGAGCAGTACTTC.